This T cell receptor (beta chain) originates from a study of T-cell memory formation after mild COVID-19. TCRdb analysed the 5' RACE reads with MiXCR anew, one entry per CDR3 protein. The profile shows 170,000 or so distinct CDR3 sequences, roughly a fifth of them singletons. Germline assignment: CDR1 SGHVS and CDR2 FNYEAQ. The CDR3 loop spans 15 amino acids. The germline V and J ends were trimmed by 5 bases and 2 bases, with 16 bases remaining between them. The source is an adult woman who had mild COVID-19 (a few samples of this study predate the infection). Cell type and time point are not known. V is TRBV7-6 and J is TRBJ2-7; D might be TRBD1 (6 bases). Sequenced sample: PBMCs or a T cell subset sorted from them (not recorded which). The CDR3 sequence is CASSEGPGQTYEQYF. The CDR3 DNA reads TGTGCCAGCAGCGAGGGACCTGGACAGACCTACGAGCAGTACTTC.